This T cell receptor beta chain is from a study of blood T cell repertoires in COVID-19. Study-level background: Nucleic acid was either cDNA or gDNA, and it came from T cells, B-cell-depleted T cells, or PBMCs.

V lost 1 base to trimming and J lost 10 bases, with 7 bases between them. CDR1 is LGHDT, CDR2 YNNKEL, per germline (reference sequence). This CDR3 contains 11 residues. Generated by immunoSEQ multiplex PCR, the TCRdb table keeps only in-frame clones and is missing some. The sample lists around 140,000 clones, under 90% occurring once. What was sequenced was PBMCs or T cells enriched from blood (not recorded which). This chain connects TRBV3-1 (or the pseudogene TRBV3-2) to TRBJ1-1; no definite D call. The receptor was isolated from a man aged 50 to 59 in a cohort exposed to, infected with or recovered from COVID-19 (not recorded which). CDR3 nucleotides: TGTGCCAGCAGCCAAGGTCCCGGAGCTTTCTTT. This translates into CASSQGPGAFF.